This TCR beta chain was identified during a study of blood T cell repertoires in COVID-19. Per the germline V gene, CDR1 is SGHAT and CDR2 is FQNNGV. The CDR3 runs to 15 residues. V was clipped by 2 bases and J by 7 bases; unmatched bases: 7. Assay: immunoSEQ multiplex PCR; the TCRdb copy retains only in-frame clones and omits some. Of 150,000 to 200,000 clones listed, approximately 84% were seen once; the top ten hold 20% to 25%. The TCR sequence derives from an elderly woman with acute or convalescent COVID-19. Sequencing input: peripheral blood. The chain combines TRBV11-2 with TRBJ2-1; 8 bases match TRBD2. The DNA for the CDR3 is TGTGCCAGCAGCTTACTTGGCGGGAGGCGAAATGAGCAGTTCTTC. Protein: CASSLLGGRRNEQFF.